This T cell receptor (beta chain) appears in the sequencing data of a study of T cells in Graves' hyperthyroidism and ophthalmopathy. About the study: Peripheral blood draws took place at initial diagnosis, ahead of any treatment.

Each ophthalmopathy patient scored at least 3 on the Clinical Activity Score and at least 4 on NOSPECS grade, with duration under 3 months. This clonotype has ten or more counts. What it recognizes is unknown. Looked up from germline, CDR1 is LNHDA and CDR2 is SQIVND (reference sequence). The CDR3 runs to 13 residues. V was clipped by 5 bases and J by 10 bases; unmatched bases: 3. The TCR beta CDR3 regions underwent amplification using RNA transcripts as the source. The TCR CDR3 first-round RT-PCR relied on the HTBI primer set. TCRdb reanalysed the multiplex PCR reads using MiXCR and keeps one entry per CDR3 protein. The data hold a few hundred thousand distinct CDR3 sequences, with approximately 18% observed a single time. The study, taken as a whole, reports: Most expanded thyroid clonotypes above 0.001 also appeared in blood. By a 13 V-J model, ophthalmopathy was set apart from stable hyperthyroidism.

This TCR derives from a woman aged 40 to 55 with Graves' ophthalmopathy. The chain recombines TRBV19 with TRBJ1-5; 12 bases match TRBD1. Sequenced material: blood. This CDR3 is CASSWDRGLPQHF. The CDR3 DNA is TGTGCCAGTAGTTGGGACAGGGGGCTTCCCCAGCATTTT.